This T cell receptor beta chain was profiled in a study of blood T cell repertoires in COVID-19. The CDR3 length is 18 residues. Germline-derived CDR1 and CDR2 are SGHAT and FQNNGV. J was trimmed by 2 bases and V by 5 bases; bases with no gene match: 13. Study processing details: Nucleated cell number was recorded as an estimate derived from reference gene primer amplification. Assay: immunoSEQ multiplex PCR; the TCRdb copy retains only in-frame clones and omits some. V, J and clone size reflect that table, while D and trimming were determined from the DNA. The repertoire holds approximately 150,000 clones, roughly 80% seen once, with over 8.5% in the top ten.

The clonotype was recovered from a man over 45 with active or convalescent COVID-19. V is TRBV11-2 and J is TRBJ2-2; TRBD1 aligns across 8 bases. The sample was peripheral blood. The CDR3 loop reads CASSQNLGTGLNTGELFF. The CDR3 region has the DNA TGTGCCAGCAGCCAGAACTTAGGGACAGGCCTAAACACCGGGGAGCTGTTTTTT.